This T cell receptor beta chain was sequenced for a study of blood T cells in healthy people across ages. Trimming cost V 0 bases and J 7 bases, with 11 bases left between them. Germline lookup yields CDR1 GTSNPN and CDR2 SVGIG (reference sequence). The CDR3 runs 13 residues. The second PCR ran about 7 to 12 cycles with a sample-barcoded 5' primer and J-beta primers. TCRdb re-analysed the 5' RACE reads in MiXCR, keeping a single row per CDR3 protein. The table lists under 1,000,000 distinct CDR3 sequences, around 45% of them singletons. Caucasian individuals from Russia who were healthy and aged about 6 to 100 acted as donors.

The V and J genes are TRBV30 and TRBJ2-3; tentative D call: TRBD1 (5 bases). The specimen was blood. The source of this sequence is an older man in good health. The DNA of the CDR3 is TGTGCCTGGAGTGTACAGGTTAGGAATACGCAGTATTTT. Translating gives CAWSVQVRNTQYF. The variable domain in full, with the rest retrieved from reference TRBV30 and TRBJ2-3, is SQTIHQWPATLVQPVGSPLSLECTVEGTSNPNLYWYRQAAGRGLQLLFYSVGIGQISSEVPQNLSASRPQDRQFILSSKKLLLSDSGFYLCAWSVQVRNTQYFGPGTRLTVL.